Listed below are T cell receptor beta chains from one sample, sequenced in a study of cytomegalovirus exposure and HLA in healthy donors. Data came from immunoSEQ multiplex PCR; TCRdb stores just in-frame clones and leaves some out. The table shows some 190,000 clones, with 76% occurring only once. Sequenced material: PBMCs. These receptors came from a woman aged 25 to 45 in good health and CMV-seropositive. Both conserved end residues are part of each CDR3. The order of the fields is D gene, J gene, V gene, clone size, CDR3 protein, CDR3 DNA. D genes are given only for firm matches. Only part of the rows carry a size: once, few, many, or a class if the clone is expanded.

>.|TRBJ1-2|TRBV28|.
CASSSQSYGYTF
TGTGCCAGCAGCTCACAGAGCTATGGCTACACCTTC
>TRBD1|TRBJ2-1|TRBV5-6|.
CASSWGTGDPYNEQFF
TGTGCCAGCAGCTGGGGAACAGGGGACCCCTACAATGAGCAGTTCTTC
>.|TRBJ1-4|TRBV30|.
CAWSRQPGEKLFF
TGTGCCTGGAGTCGGCAGCCGGGGGAAAAACTGTTTTTT
>TRBD1|TRBJ1-1|TRBV19|.
CASSPQRQGVGEAFF
TGTGCCAGTAGTCCGCAACGACAGGGGGTGGGTGAAGCTTTCTTT
>.|TRBJ1-2|TRBV9|.
CASLRAGDGYTF
TGTGCCAGCCTCCGGGCAGGGGATGGCTACACCTTC
>TRBD2|TRBJ2-3|TRBV11-2|.
CASSPSGGAGTQYF
TGTGCCAGCAGCCCTAGCGGGGGGGCCGGGACGCAGTATTTT
>.|TRBJ1-6|TRBV14|.
CASSRTGISPLHF
TGTGCCAGCAGTCGTACAGGGATTTCACCCCTCCACTTT
>TRBD2|TRBJ2-3|TRBV5-4|.
CASSQRSGGTEDTQYF
TGTGCCAGCAGTCAAAGGAGCGGGGGTACCGAGGACACGCAGTATTTT
>.|TRBJ2-6|TRBV11-2|.
CASSPRTAGANVLTF
TGTGCCAGCAGCCCCCGGACAGCCGGGGCCAACGTCCTGACTTTC
>.|TRBJ2-3|TRBV4-1|few
CASSQEPSGYTDTQYF
TGCGCCAGCAGCCAAGAGCCCAGCGGATACACAGATACGCAGTATTTT
>.|TRBJ1-2|TRBV7-3|once
CASSLEPQGYGYTF
TGTGCCAGCAGCTTAGAACCTCAGGGGTATGGCTACACCTTC
>.|TRBJ1-5|TRBV27|.
CASRPRGGNQPQHF
TGTGCCAGCAGGCCCCGGGGTGGCAATCAGCCCCAGCATTTT
>.|TRBJ2-7|TRBV13|.
CASSPRLVLGDEQYF
TGTGCCAGCAGCCCCCGACTAGTCCTGGGGGACGAGCAGTACTTC
>.|TRBJ2-2|TRBV4-2|.
CASSQRLQGPGELFF
TGTGCCAGCAGCCAAAGGCTGCAGGGTCCCGGGGAGCTGTTTTTT
>TRBD1|TRBJ2-5|TRBV4-1|.
CASSQQDRGETQYF
TGCGCCAGCAGCCAACAGGACAGGGGAGAGACCCAGTACTTC
>TRBD2|TRBJ2-1|TRBV11-3|.
CASSYRTGTSKHEQFF
TGTGCCAGCAGCTACCGAACCGGGACTAGCAAGCATGAGCAGTTCTTC
>.|TRBJ2-7|TRBV28|.
CASISAGPSYEQYF
TGTGCCAGCATTTCCGCGGGCCCCTCCTACGAGCAGTACTTC
>.|TRBJ2-3|TRBV4-1|.
CASSRSGSRGSVTDTQYF
TGCGCCAGCAGCAGGTCGGGAAGCAGAGGGAGTGTCACAGATACGCAGTATTTT
>TRBD2|TRBJ2-1|TRBV28|.
CASSLGGSSYNEQFF
TGTGCCAGCAGTTTAGGCGGGAGCTCCTACAATGAGCAGTTCTTC
>.|TRBJ2-2|TRBV28|few
CASTLGGGELFF
TGTGCCAGCACTCTTGGAGGCGGGGAGCTGTTTTTT
>.|TRBJ2-6|TRBV5-1|.
CASSPDFSGANVLTF
TGCGCCAGCAGCCCCGACTTCTCTGGGGCCAACGTCCTGACTTTC
>TRBD1|TRBJ2-1|TRBV5-1|.
CASSPGTGGYNEQFF
TGCGCCAGCAGCCCCGGGACAGGGGGTTACAATGAGCAGTTCTTC
>.|TRBJ2-4|TRBV27|.
CANRTGMKSSQYF
TGTGCCAACAGGACCGGGATGAAGAGCAGTCAGTACTTC
>.|TRBJ2-6|TRBV4-3|.
CASGSNGANVLTF
TGCGCCAGCGGGAGTAATGGGGCCAACGTCCTGACTTTC
>TRBD1|TRBJ1-6|TRBV10-3|.
CAIRTGQNSPLHF
TGTGCCATCAGGACAGGGCAAAATTCACCCCTCCACTTT
>TRBD1|TRBJ2-2|TRBV6-1|.
CASSDRDRGHRVRIGELFF
TGTGCCAGCAGTGACCGGGACAGGGGGCACCGGGTCAGAATCGGGGAGCTGTTTTTT
>.|TRBJ1-2|TRBV4-1|.
CASSPDGDNYGYTF
TGCGCCAGCAGCCCGGACGGGGATAACTATGGCTACACCTTC
>TRBD2|TRBJ2-1|TRBV7-9|.
CASSSSGGADYNEQFF
TGTGCCAGCAGCTCTAGCGGGGGGGCAGACTACAATGAGCAGTTCTTC
>TRBD1|TRBJ2-3|TRBV4-1|.
CASSQVPGQGVTDTQYF
TGCGCCAGCAGCCAGGTGCCGGGACAGGGTGTCACAGATACGCAGTATTTT
>.|TRBJ2-7|TRBV7-2|.
CASSFQTGSYEQYF
TGTGCCAGCAGCTTTCAGACAGGTTCCTACGAGCAGTACTTC
>TRBD2|TRBJ2-7|TRBV6-5|once
CASSDGLGEYEQYF
TGTGCCAGCAGCGACGGACTAGGGGAATACGAGCAGTACTTC
>TRBD1|TRBJ1-2|TRBV5-5|few
CASSQEGGTGGVGYTF
TGCGCCAGCAGCCAAGAAGGGGGGACAGGGGGAGTTGGCTACACCTTC
>TRBD1|TRBJ1-3|TRBV7-2|once
CASSFRQGYGNTIYF
TGTGCCAGCAGCTTTAGACAGGGGTACGGAAACACCATATATTTT
>.|TRBJ1-3|TRBV29-1|once
CSVEEGKFGNTIYF
TGCAGCGTTGAGGAGGGGAAGTTCGGTAACACCATATATTTT
>TRBD1|TRBJ2-7|TRBV4-2|.
CASSLDRANEQYF
TGTGCCAGCAGCCTCGACAGGGCTAACGAGCAGTACTTC
>TRBD1|TRBJ2-1|TRBV11-2|.
CASSPGTATYNEQFF
TGTGCCAGCAGCCCCGGGACAGCGACCTACAATGAGCAGTTCTTC
>TRBD2|TRBJ2-3|TRBV4-1|.
CASSFRRGGTDTQYF
TGCGCCAGCAGCTTCCGGCGGGGGGGAACAGATACGCAGTATTTT
>.|TRBJ2-5|TRBV5-6|.
CASSFTGRLETRYF
TGTGCCAGCAGCTTTACTGGGAGGTTGGAGACCCGGTACTTC
>TRBD1|TRBJ2-7|TRBV5-1|.
CASSPGTGKDEQYF
TGCGCCAGCAGCCCCGGGACAGGGAAGGACGAGCAGTACTTC
>TRBD1|TRBJ1-5|TRBV27|.
CASSFGTGGNQPQHF
TGTGCCAGCAGTTTCGGGACAGGGGGCAATCAGCCCCAGCATTTT
>.|TRBJ2-3|TRBV7-2|.
CASSLSRSGTQYF
TGTGCCAGCAGCCTAAGCCGGTCTGGTACGCAGTATTTT
>.|TRBJ1-1|TRBV5-1|once
CASSLESAGLTEAFF
TGCGCCAGCAGCTTGGAGTCGGCAGGACTCACTGAAGCTTTCTTT
>.|TRBJ2-7|TRBV7-9|once
CASSPSYEQYF
TGTGCCAGCAGCCCTTCATACGAGCAGTACTTC
>TRBD1|TRBJ2-7|TRBV4-1|few
CASSHRGDSSSYEQYF
TGCGCCAGCAGCCACCGTGGGGACAGCAGCTCCTACGAGCAGTACTTC
>.|TRBJ1-5|TRBV4-3|.
CASSIRQDGPQHF
TGCGCCAGCAGCATCCGACAGGATGGGCCCCAGCATTTT
>.|TRBJ1-6|TRBV7-9|few
CASSPSGGSPLHF
TGTGCCAGCAGCCCCTCGGGGGGTTCACCCCTCCACTTT
>TRBD1|TRBJ1-2|TRBV10-2|.
CASSESGQGAHGYTF
TGCGCCAGCAGTGAGTCGGGACAGGGGGCGCATGGCTACACCTTC
>.|TRBJ2-7|TRBV6-5|.
CASSYSGSSYEQYF
TGTGCCAGCAGTTACTCTGGGAGCTCCTACGAGCAGTACTTC
>.|TRBJ2-7|TRBV7-6|.
CASSLQKFSYEQYF
TGTGCCAGCAGCTTACAGAAGTTCTCCTACGAGCAGTACTTC
>.|TRBJ2-3|TRBV10-1|.
CASRERAAGGDTQYF
TGCGCCAGCAGGGAGAGGGCAGCGGGTGGAGATACGCAGTATTTT
>TRBD1|TRBJ1-2|TRBV28|.
CASSPGQVYGYTF
TGTGCCAGCAGCCCCGGACAGGTCTATGGCTACACCTTC
>.|TRBJ2-4|TRBV29-1|.
CSVEGLAKNIQYF
TGCAGCGTTGAAGGACTAGCCAAAAACATTCAGTACTTC
>TRBD2|TRBJ2-7|TRBV5-1|.
CASSLSSGGALEQYF
TGCGCCAGCAGCTTGAGCAGCGGGGGGGCCCTCGAGCAGTACTTC
>TRBD2|TRBJ2-2|TRBV18|.
CASSLELAGNTGELFF
TGTGCCAGCTCACTGGAATTAGCGGGGAACACCGGGGAGCTGTTTTTT
>TRBD1|TRBJ2-7|TRBV27|.
CASSGGPYEQYF
TGTGCCAGCTCAGGGGGCCCCTACGAGCAGTACTTC
>.|TRBJ2-3|TRBV7-6|.
CASSLVGAGTDTQYF
TGTGCCAGCAGCTTAGTGGGGGCGGGCACAGATACGCAGTATTTT
>TRBD2|TRBJ2-5|TRBV11-2|.
CASSSQGLAEETQYF
TGTGCCAGCAGCTCGCAGGGACTAGCGGAGGAGACCCAGTACTTC
>TRBD2|TRBJ2-7|TRBV19|.
CASRSSGGAGYEQYF
TGTGCCAGTAGATCCAGCGGGGGCGCCGGCTACGAGCAGTACTTC
>.|TRBJ1-1|TRBV28|.
CASSSGSTEAFF
TGTGCCAGCAGTAGTGGGAGCACTGAAGCTTTCTTT